Listed here are 26 T cell receptor beta chains from one sample, sequenced in a study of tumor-infiltrating lymphocytes in primary liver carcinoma. The source material, roughly 18-30 mg of unsorted bulk tissue, was used to co-extract RNA and DNA. Reverse transcription of roughly 470 ng total RNA with a constant-region primer produced TCR beta cDNA. What produced the TCR beta libraries was three nested multiplex PCR rounds using slightly modified ARM-PCR. For 10 cycles apiece, the opening two PCR rounds ran with TRBV1-TRBV30 forward primers and a C-beta reverse primer. TCRdb reprocessed the multiplex PCR reads via MiXCR and lists one record per CDR3 protein. The sample comprises approximately 76,000 distinct CDR3 sequences, over 55% of which are singletons, and around 13% rests with the top ten. Sample: liver tumor tissue from sampling region 4. Indicated subset: tumor region T4, right-lateral pole. The receptor source for this set is a woman aged 60-75 years with primary liver carcinoma and hepatitis B virus infection.

Points on this clonotype: At one end, the junction sequence differs from germline, possibly due to a read error. The V and J genes are TRBV11-2 and TRBJ2-3; 9 positions agree with TRBD2. The CDR3 length is 15 residues. Looked up from germline, CDR1 is SGHAT and CDR2 is FQNNGV. CDR3 in DNA: TGTGCCATCAGACTAGCGGCGGGAGGCACATATACGCAGTATTTT. Translation gives CAIRLAAGGTYTQYF.

As concerns this clonotype: A read error may account for a junction end that differs from germline. The chain carries TRBV29-1 and TRBJ1-4; TRBD1 is a possible D gene (5 bases). Germline assignment: CDR1 SQVTM and CDR2 ANQGSEA. This CDR3 spans 13 amino acids. This CDR3 reads CSVGTRGDEKLLF. CDR3 DNA sequence: TGCAGCGTTGGGACAAGGGGCGATGAAAAACTGCTTTTT.

The chain has TRBV5-1 and TRBJ2-7; D gene uncertain. Germline V gene sequence: CDR1 SGHRS, CDR2 YFSETQ. V was trimmed by 4 bases and J by 0 bases, leaving 14 bases between them. This CDR3 region has 15 residues. The CDR3 DNA is TGCGCCAGCAGCCCCAGGCCGATGAGCTCCTACGAGCAGTACTTC. It is translated as CASSPRPMSSYEQYF. Full variable domain (missing parts from reference TRBV5-1 and TRBJ2-7): KAGVTQTPRYLIKTRGQQVTLSCSPISGHRSVSWYQQTPGQGLQFLFEYFSETQRNKGNFPGRFSGRQFSNSRSEMNVSTLELGDSALYLCASSPRPMSSYEQYFGPGTRLTVT.

This sequence joins TRBV11-2 and TRBJ1-4; D possibly corresponds to TRBD1 (6 bases). Per the germline V gene, CDR1 is SGHAT and CDR2 is FQNNGV. The CDR3 runs to 14 residues. The CDR3 DNA is TGTGCTAGCGGCCCAGGGGAGGGGAATGAAAAACTGTTTTTT. Residues: CASGPGEGNEKLFF.

A note on this clonotype: One junction end does not reproduce the germline sequence, and a read error may be involved. The V and J genes are TRBV29-1 and TRBJ1-2, with a tentative D call TRBD1 (5 bases). Germline V CDR1 and CDR2: SQVTM, ANQGSEA. The CDR3 runs to 12 residues. The DNA of the CDR3 is TGCAGCATTGAGGACATGGGCTGTGGCTACACCTTC. It translates to CSIEDMGCGYTF.

The chain couples TRBV7-9 to TRBJ2-3; D is perhaps TRBD1 (6 bases). Trimming pared 4 bases from V and 3 bases from J, leaving 20 bases between. Germline V gives CDR1 SEHNR, CDR2 FQNEAQ (reference sequence). This CDR3 comprises 17 residues. CDR3 nucleotides: TGTGCCAGCAGCTCACAAGTTAGGGCAGGGGCAACAGATACGCAGTATTTT. Translating it yields CASSSQVRAGATDTQYF.

With regard to this clonotype: The germline gene is not matched at one end of the junction; a read error may be the cause. The genes are TRBV25-1 and TRBJ1-2, with 9 bases that match TRBD1. The CDR3 has 17 amino acids. Per germline, CDR1 MGHDK and CDR2 SYGVNS. As DNA, the CDR3 is TGTGACAGCAGTGAGGAATCCGGGACAGGGCTTAACTATGGCTACACCTTC. This sequence encodes CDSSEESGTGLNYGYTF.

A note on this clonotype: The final CDR3 position lacks the conserved phenylalanine or tryptophan, pointing to a likely read error. This sequence joins TRBV11-2 and TRBJ1-1; possibly TRBD1 for D (5 bases). The CDR3 sequence is 15 residues long. Looked up from germline, CDR1 is SGHAT and CDR2 is FQNNGV. V gave up 5 bases and J gave up 1 base, with 14 bases separating them. The CDR3: CASSRPARENTEAFI. The CDR3 nucleotides read TGTGCCAGCAGCCGCCCTGCCAGGGAGAACACTGAAGCTTTCATT.

As for this clonotype: Given a much more abundant clone one base away, this may be a read error. The rearrangement joins TRBV28 to TRBJ1-2, with D unclear. CDR3 length equals 15 residues. Germline CDR1 is MDHEN and CDR2 is SYDVKM. In DNA, the CDR3 is TGTGTCAGCAGCAACTTCCCCTCTTTGGGTAGCGGCTACACCTTC. As protein: CVSSNFPSLGSGYTF.

Worth noting for this clonotype: This may be a read error: a much more frequent sequence differs by one nucleotide. The DNA of the CDR3 is TGTGCCAGCAGCTCGCAGGCTCACCATGGCTACACCTTC. This sequence encodes CASSSQAHHGYTF. V gene TRBV5-6 combines with J gene TRBJ1-2; D gene ambiguous. Germline-derived CDR1 and CDR2 are SGHDT and YYEEEE. CDR3 length equals 13 residues. The V and J ends lost 3 bases and 6 bases respectively, with 12 bases between them.

This clonotype was counted ten times or more. V and J are TRBV7-9 and TRBJ2-7; 8 bases map to TRBD1. The V segment lost 5 bases and the J segment 0 bases; nucleotides outside the gene matches: 6. Germline-derived CDR1 and CDR2 are SEHNR and FQNEAQ (reference sequence). This CDR3 contains 15 residues. The CDR3 region is CASSPGQAFSYEQYF. The CDR3 nucleotides read TGTGCCAGCAGCCCGGGACAGGCATTCTCCTACGAGCAGTACTTC.

In the case of this clonotype: An end of the junction does not agree with germline; a read error may underlie this. This sequence joins TRBV6-5 and TRBJ1-2, with 7 positions matching TRBD1. The CDR3 has 15 amino acids. The germline CDR1 and CDR2 sequences are MNHEY and SVGAGI. In DNA, the CDR3 is TGTGGCAGCATCCTGACTCCGGACAGGCCGAATGGCTACACCTTC. Translation: CGSILTPDRPNGYTF.

This clonotype has just a few counts. The chain recombines TRBV28 with TRBJ2-5; D is undetermined. Trimming took off 3 bases at V and 5 bases at J, with 16 bases between the two ends. CDR3 length: 15 amino acids. In germline, CDR1 is MDHEN, CDR2 SYDVKM. CDR3 residues: CASSFARPVGETQYF. As DNA, the CDR3 is TGTGCCAGCAGTTTCGCACGTCCCGTAGGGGAGACCCAGTACTTC.

As regards this clonotype: This CDR3 is missing its conserved last phenylalanine or tryptophan, likely due to a read error. This sequence joins TRBV11-2 and TRBJ2-5; D is unclear. Germline V CDR1 and CDR2: SGHAT, FQNNGV. The CDR3 spans 17 residues. The CDR3 loop reads CASSRSAGPGSQETQYS. CDR3 sequence (DNA): TGTGCTAGCAGCCGTTCCGCCGGGCCCGGATCTCAAGAGACCCAGTACTCC.

Note on this clonotype: The conserved final phenylalanine or tryptophan is absent from the CDR3, which likely points to a read error. Because the CDR3's place on the DNA is in doubt, the DNA is left out and the CDR3 is given as listed by TCRdb. The chain couples TRBV6-1 to TRBJ2-1. The length of the CDR3 is 17 amino acids, counting both ends. Germline values: CDR1 MNHNS, CDR2 SASEGT. This chain's CDR3 is CASSGTLLGTSYNERFS.

The chain links TRBV5-1 to TRBJ2-2; D may correspond to TRBD1 or TRBD2 (5 bases each). The CDR3 extends over 16 amino acids. CDR1 is SGHRS, CDR2 YFSETQ, per germline. Trimming removed 0 bases from V and 3 bases from J, with 12 bases in between. This CDR3 reads CASSLVQGADTGELFF. For the CDR3, the DNA is TGCGCCAGCAGCTTGGTGCAGGGAGCGGACACCGGGGAGCTGTTTTTT.

Turning to this clonotype: Since a much larger clone is just one base distant, this may be a read error. Written as DNA, the CDR3 is TGTGCCAGCAGTTTCAGGAGATCGTACGGCTACACCTTC. This encodes CASSFRRSYGYTF. This sequence joins TRBV12-3 or TRBV12-4 and TRBJ1-2; D unclear. The CDR3 runs to 13 residues. Trimming left V 3 bases short and J 8 bases short, with 13 bases between.

This clonotype was counted a few times. The conserved final phenylalanine or tryptophan is absent from the CDR3, which likely points to a read error. The chain links TRBV29-1 to TRBJ2-3; 8 bases fit TRBD2. Germline V gene sequence: CDR1 SQVTM, CDR2 ANQGSEA. The CDR3 runs 12 residues. CDR3 amino acids: CSASTAGDTQYL. CDR3 in DNA: TGCAGCGCGTCGACAGCGGGGGATACCCAGTATCTT.

Comment on this clonotype: It is likely a read error, because the conserved phenylalanine at the end of the CDR3 is missing. V and J are TRBV20-1 and TRBJ2-1, with D perhaps matching TRBD1 or TRBD2 (5 bases each). Germline loops: CDR1 DFQATT, CDR2 SNEGSKA (reference sequence). CDR3 length equals 16 residues. CDR3 in amino acids: CIAPDPGPQAYNEQFL. DNA of the CDR3: TGCATTGCTCCTGATCCGGGACCCCAGGCCTACAATGAGCAGTTCTTA.

A word on this clonotype: This may be a read error: a much more frequent sequence differs by one nucleotide. The V gene is TRBV2, the J gene TRBJ2-7; possible D gene TRBD2, 6 bases. There are 15 residues in the CDR3. The germline V gene encodes CDR1 SNHLY and CDR2 FYNNEI. The CDR3 sequence is CTSSDRGSRIYEQYF. CDR3 DNA sequence: TGTACCAGCAGTGATCGGGGGAGTCGGATCTACGAGCAGTACTTC.

Remarks on this clonotype: An end of the junction does not agree with germline; a read error may underlie this. The CDR3 reads CVSSPQPNVQFF. The CDR3 DNA reads TGTGTCAGCAGCCCACAGCCCAATGTGCAGTTCTTC. V usage is TRBV6-5 and J usage is TRBJ2-1; D not certain. Germline CDR1 and CDR2: MNHEY and SVGAGI. CDR3 size: 12 residues.

V is TRBV29-1 and J is TRBJ2-3; D is undetermined. The CDR3 totals 11 residues. Trimming took off 4 bases at V and 5 bases at J, with 7 bases between the two ends. The germline V gene has CDR1 SQVTM and CDR2 ANQGSEA. CDR3 nucleotides: TGCAGCGTTGTGCGTATAGATACGCAGTATTTT. Translating gives CSVVRIDTQYF.

This clonotype was counted between two and nine times. This may arise from a read error, as a much more abundant clone is one base away. The rearrangement links TRBV1 to TRBJ2-3; the table names TRBD2, a call not compared with the DNA. TRBV1 is designated a pseudogene. The CDR3 has 15 residues. The CDR3 DNA follows: TGCATCAGCAGCCATTCCAGCGGGAGTGATGATACGCAGTATTTT. Its translation: CISSHSSGSDDTQYF.

This clonotype was seen many times. The V and J genes are TRBV28 and TRBJ1-1; 7 nucleotides agree with TRBD1. J was trimmed by 3 bases and V by 6 bases; bases with no gene match: 10. Germline-derived CDR1 and CDR2 are MDHEN and SYDVKM. The CDR3 extends over 15 amino acids. The chain's CDR3 is CASRARQGLDTEAFF. The CDR3 DNA reads as TGTGCCAGCAGGGCTCGACAGGGATTGGACACTGAAGCTTTCTTT.

Comments on this clonotype: Germline and junction disagree at one end, which may indicate a read error. The V gene is TRBV5-4, the J gene TRBJ1-1; D possibly corresponds to TRBD1 (5 bases). CDR3 size: 14 residues. CDR1 is SGHNT and CDR2 is YYREEE in the germline V gene (reference sequence). CDR3 sequence (DNA): TGTGCCAGTAGCGGAGGGACTTTTCTCACTGGAGCTTTCTTT. Translating it yields CASSGGTFLTGAFF.

A note on this clonotype: A much larger clone differs by one base, so this may be a read error. The J gene is TRBJ2-1, the V gene TRBV28, with D uncertain. The CDR3 runs 15 residues. Germline V CDR1 and CDR2: MDHEN, SYDVKM. The V end was cut by 7 bases, the J end by 6 bases, with 19 bases between. This CDR3 is CASNVNAAMVNEQFF. DNA of the CDR3: TGTGCCAGCAATGTCAATGCCGCCATGGTCAATGAGCAGTTCTTC.